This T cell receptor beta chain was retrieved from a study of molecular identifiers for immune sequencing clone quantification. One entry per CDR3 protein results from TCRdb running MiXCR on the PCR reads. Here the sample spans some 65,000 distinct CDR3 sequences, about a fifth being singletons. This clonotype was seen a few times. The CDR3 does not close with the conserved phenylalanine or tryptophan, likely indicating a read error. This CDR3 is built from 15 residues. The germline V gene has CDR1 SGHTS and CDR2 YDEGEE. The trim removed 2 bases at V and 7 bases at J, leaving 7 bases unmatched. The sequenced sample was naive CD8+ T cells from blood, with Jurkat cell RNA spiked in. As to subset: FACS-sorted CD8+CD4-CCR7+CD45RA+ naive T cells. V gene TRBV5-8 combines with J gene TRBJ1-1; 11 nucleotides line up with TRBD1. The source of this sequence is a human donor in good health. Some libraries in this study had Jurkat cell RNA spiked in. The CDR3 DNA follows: TGTGCCAGCAGCTTTGGACAGGGGGCGCGGGGTGAAGCTTTCTCT. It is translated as CASSFGQGARGEAFS.